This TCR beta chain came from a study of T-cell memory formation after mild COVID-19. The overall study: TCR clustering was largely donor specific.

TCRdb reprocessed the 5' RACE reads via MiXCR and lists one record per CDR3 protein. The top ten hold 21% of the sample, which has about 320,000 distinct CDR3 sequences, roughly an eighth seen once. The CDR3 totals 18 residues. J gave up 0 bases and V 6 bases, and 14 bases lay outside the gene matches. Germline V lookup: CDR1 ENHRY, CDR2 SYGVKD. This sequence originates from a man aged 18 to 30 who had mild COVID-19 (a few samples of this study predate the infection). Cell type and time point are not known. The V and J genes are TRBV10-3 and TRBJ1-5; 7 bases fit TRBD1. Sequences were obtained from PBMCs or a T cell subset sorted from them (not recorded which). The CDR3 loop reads CAISEKRQGGFSNQPQHF. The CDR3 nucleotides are TGTGCCATCAGCGAGAAACGCCAGGGGGGATTTAGCAATCAGCCCCAGCATTTT.